This T cell receptor (beta chain) emerged from a study of blood T cell repertoires in COVID-19. For the study at large: In each case, the material was cDNA or gDNA derived from T cells, B-cell-depleted T cells, or PBMCs.

The V gene end was trimmed by 9 bases and the J gene end by 2 bases; junction bases not matched to a gene: 11. There are 15 residues in the CDR3. Looked up from germline, CDR1 is MGHRA and CDR2 is YSYEKL. Measured with immunoSEQ multiplex PCR; TCRdb has only the in-frame clones, and not every one. The sample includes about 61,000 clones, about 90% of them seen just once. The sequence was collected from a woman aged 50 to 60 with active or convalescent COVID-19. Input material: peripheral blood. V and J are TRBV4-1 and TRBJ2-3; TRBD2 aligns across 7 bases. The CDR3 region is CASRRGAGLTDTQYF. The DNA for the CDR3 is TGCGCCAGTCGAAGAGGAGCGGGACTCACAGATACGCAGTATTTT.